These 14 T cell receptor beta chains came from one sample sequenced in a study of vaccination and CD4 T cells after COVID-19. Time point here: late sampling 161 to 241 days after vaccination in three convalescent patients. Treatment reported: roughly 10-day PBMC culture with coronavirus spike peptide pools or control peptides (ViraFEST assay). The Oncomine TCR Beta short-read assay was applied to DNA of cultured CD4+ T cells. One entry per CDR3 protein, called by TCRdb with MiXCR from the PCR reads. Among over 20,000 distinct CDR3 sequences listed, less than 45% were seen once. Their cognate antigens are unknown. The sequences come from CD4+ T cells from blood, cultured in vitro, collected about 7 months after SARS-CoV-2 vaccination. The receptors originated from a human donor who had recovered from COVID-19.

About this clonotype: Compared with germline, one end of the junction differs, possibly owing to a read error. CDR3 region: CASSQRETGGTDTRYF. The CDR3 nucleotides read TGTGCCAGCAGTCAGCGGGAAACAGGGGGCACAGATACGCGGTATTTT. The chain employs TRBV6-1 and TRBJ2-3; 9 nucleotides line up with TRBD1. The CDR3 spans 16 residues. Germline CDR1 MNHNS, CDR2 SASEGT.

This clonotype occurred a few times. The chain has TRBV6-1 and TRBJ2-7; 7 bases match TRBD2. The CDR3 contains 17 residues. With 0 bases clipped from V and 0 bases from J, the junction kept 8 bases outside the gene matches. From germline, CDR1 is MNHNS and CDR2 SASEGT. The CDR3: CASSEAYSLAVSYEQYF. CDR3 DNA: TGTGCCAGCAGTGAAGCGTACTCTCTAGCGGTCTCCTACGAGCAGTACTTC.

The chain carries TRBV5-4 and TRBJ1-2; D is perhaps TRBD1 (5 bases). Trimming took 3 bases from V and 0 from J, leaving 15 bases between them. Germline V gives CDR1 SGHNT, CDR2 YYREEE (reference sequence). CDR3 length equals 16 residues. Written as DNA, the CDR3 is TGTGCCAGCAGCTCGTTCCCGGGACGGTCTAACTATGGCTACACCTTC. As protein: CASSSFPGRSNYGYTF.

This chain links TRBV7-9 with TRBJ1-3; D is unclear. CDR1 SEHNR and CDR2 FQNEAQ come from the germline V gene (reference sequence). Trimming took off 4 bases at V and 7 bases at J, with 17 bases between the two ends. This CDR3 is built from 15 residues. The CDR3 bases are TGTGCCAGCAGCTCGCCGGGAAGGTCCGTGAACACCATATATTTT. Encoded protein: CASSSPGRSVNTIYF. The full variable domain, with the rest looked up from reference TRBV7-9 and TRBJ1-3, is DTGVSQNPRHKITKRGQNVTFRCDPISEHNRLYWYRQTLGQGPEFLTYFQNEAQLEKSRLLSDRFSAERPKGSFSTLEIQRTEQGDSAMYLCASSSPGRSVNTIYFGEGSWLTVV.

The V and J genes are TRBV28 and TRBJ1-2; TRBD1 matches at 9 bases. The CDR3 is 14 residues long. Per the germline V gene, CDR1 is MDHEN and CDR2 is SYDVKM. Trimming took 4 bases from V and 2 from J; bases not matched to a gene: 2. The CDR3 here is CASSSTGGNYGYTF. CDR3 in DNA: TGTGCCAGCAGTTCCACAGGGGGCAACTATGGCTACACCTTC.

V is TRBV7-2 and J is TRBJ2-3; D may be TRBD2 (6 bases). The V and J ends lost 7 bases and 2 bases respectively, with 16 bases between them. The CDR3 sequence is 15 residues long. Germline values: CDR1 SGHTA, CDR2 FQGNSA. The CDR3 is CASTPPGGNTDTQYF. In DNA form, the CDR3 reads TGTGCCAGCACCCCGCCTGGGGGGAACACAGATACGCAGTATTTT.

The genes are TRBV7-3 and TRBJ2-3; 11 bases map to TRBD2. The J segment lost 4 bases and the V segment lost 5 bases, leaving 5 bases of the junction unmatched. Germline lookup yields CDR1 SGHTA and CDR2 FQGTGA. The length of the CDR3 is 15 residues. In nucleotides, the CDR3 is TGTGCCAGCAGCCCGCGGACTAGCGGGTCAGATACGCAGTATTTT. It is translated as CASSPRTSGSDTQYF.

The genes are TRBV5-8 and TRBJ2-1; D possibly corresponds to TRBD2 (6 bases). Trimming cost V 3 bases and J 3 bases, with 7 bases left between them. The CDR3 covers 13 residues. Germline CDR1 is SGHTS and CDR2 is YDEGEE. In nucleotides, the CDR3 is TGTGCCAGCAGCTGGACTATCTACAATGAGCAGTTCTTC. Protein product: CASSWTIYNEQFF. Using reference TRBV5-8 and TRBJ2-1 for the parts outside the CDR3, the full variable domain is EAGVTQSPTHLIKTRGQQATLRCSPISGHTSVYWYQQALGLGLQFLLWYDEGEERNRGNFPPRFSGRQFPNYSSELNVNALELEDSALYLCASSWTIYNEQFFGPGTRLTVL.

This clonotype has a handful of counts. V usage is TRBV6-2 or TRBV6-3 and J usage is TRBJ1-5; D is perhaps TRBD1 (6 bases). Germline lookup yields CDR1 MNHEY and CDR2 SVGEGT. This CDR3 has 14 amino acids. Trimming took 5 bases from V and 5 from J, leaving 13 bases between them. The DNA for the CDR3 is TGTGCCAGCAGTGCACAGGGTTGGTATCAGCCCCAGCATTTT. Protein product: CASSAQGWYQPQHF.

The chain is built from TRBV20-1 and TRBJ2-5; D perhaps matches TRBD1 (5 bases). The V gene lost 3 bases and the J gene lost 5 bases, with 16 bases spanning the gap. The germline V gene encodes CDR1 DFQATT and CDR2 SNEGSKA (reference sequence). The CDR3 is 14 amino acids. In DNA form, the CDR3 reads TGCAGTGCTAGTCTGACAGCAGGCGAGGAGACCCAGTACTTC. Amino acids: CSASLTAGEETQYF.

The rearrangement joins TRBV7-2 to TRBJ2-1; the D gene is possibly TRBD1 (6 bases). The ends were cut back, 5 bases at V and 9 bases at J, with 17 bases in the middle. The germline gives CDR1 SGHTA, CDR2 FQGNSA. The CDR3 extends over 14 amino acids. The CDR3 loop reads CASSPNTGTGEQFF. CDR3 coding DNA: TGTGCCAGCAGCCCCAACACAGGGACCGGTGAGCAGTTCTTC.

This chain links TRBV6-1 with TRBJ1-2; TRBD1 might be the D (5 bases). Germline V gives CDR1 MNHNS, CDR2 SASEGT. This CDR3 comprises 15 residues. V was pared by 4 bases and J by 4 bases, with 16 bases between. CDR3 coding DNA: TGTGCCAGCAGTGCACGTGGAACAGGTGTCTATGGCTACACCTTC. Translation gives CASSARGTGVYGYTF.

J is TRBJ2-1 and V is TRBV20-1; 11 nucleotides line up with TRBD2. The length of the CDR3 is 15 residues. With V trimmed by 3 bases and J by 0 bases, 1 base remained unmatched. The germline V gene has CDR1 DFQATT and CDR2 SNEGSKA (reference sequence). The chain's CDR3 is CSASGTSGSYNEQFF. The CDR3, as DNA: TGCAGTGCTAGCGGGACTAGCGGCTCCTACAATGAGCAGTTCTTC.

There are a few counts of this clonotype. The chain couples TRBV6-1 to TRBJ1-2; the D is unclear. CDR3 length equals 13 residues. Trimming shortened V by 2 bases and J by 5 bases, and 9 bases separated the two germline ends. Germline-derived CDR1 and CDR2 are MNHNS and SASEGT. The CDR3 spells CASSELPSYGYTF. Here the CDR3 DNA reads TGTGCCAGCAGTGAACTTCCCAGTTATGGCTACACCTTC.